A single sample is the source of the 17 T cell receptor beta chains below, sequenced in a study of blood T cell repertoires in COVID-19. Assay: immunoSEQ multiplex PCR; the TCRdb copy retains only in-frame clones and omits some. The sample holds some 160,000 clones, just under 85% seen once. Sample: PBMCs or T cells enriched from blood (not recorded which). The receptor set was obtained from a woman aged 40-49 years who had recovered from COVID-19.

This chain joins TRBV6-1 and TRBJ1-1; D possibly corresponds to TRBD1 (5 bases). Germline assignment: CDR1 MNHNS and CDR2 SASEGT. V gave up 2 bases and J gave up 4 bases, with 8 bases separating them. This CDR3 spans 13 amino acids. The CDR3 sequence is CASSETQGTEAFF. The CDR3 nucleotides read TGTGCCAGCAGTGAAACGCAGGGCACTGAAGCTTTCTTT.

The chain recombines TRBV19 with TRBJ1-2, with 8 bases that match TRBD1. The CDR3 runs 15 residues. Germline values: CDR1 LNHDA, CDR2 SQIVND (reference sequence). Trimming cost V 7 bases and J 0 bases; bases outside gene matches: 7. The CDR3 region has the DNA TGTGCCAGTACCCCAAGGGACAGGCCTAACTATGGCTACACCTTC. It yields the protein CASTPRDRPNYGYTF.

The gene calls are TRBV11-2 and TRBJ1-4, with a tentative D call TRBD1 (6 bases). The CDR3 sequence is 14 residues long. V was pared by 5 bases and J by 8 bases, with 15 bases between. Germline V CDR1 and CDR2: SGHAT, FQNNGV. CDR3 coding DNA: TGTGCCAGCAGCCGAAGTGGGACACTAGAAAAACTGTTTTTT. It yields the protein CASSRSGTLEKLFF.

This CDR3 reads CASSFVGTGGYEQYF. CDR3 coding DNA: TGTGCCAGCAGCTTCGTAGGGACAGGGGGCTACGAGCAGTACTTC. V usage is TRBV7-8 and J usage is TRBJ2-7; TRBD1 matches 11 bases. Germline CDR1 is SGHVS and CDR2 is FQNEAQ. The CDR3 has 15 residues. V trimming: 3 bases; J trimming: 3 bases; junction bases outside the gene matches: 4.

The chain links TRBV6-5 to TRBJ1-1; D is uncertain. V was clipped by 4 bases and J by 0 bases, with 9 bases between them. This CDR3 region has 14 residues. The germline CDR1 and CDR2 sequences are MNHEY and SVGAGI. The CDR3 protein is CASSSQLLNTEAFF. For the CDR3, the DNA is TGTGCCAGCAGTTCCCAACTGTTGAACACTGAAGCTTTCTTT.

This CDR3 is CASSVGTAEAFF. The CDR3, as DNA: TGTGCCAGCAGCGTAGGAACGGCTGAAGCTTTCTTT. This chain joins TRBV9 and TRBJ1-1; D not certain. Between the trimmed V and J ends, which lost 0 bases and 6 bases, there was a span of 6 bases. CDR3 length: 12 amino acids. Germline values: CDR1 SGDLS, CDR2 YYNGEE.

This clone occurred once. The genes are TRBV5-6 and TRBJ2-1, with D maybe TRBD1 (5 bases). CDR1 SGHDT and CDR2 YYEEEE come from the germline V gene. The CDR3 loop spans 16 amino acids. The V end was cut by 4 bases, the J end by 5 bases, with 19 bases between. CDR3 bases: TGTGCCAGCAGCCCGTCGGTGGCCCAGGGTAACAATGAGCAGTTCTTC. Protein: CASSPSVAQGNNEQFF.

The CDR3 region is CASSSPLASYNEQFF. The CDR3 DNA sequence: TGTGCCAGCAGCTCCCCTTTAGCTTCCTACAATGAGCAGTTCTTC. This chain connects TRBV2 to TRBJ2-1; D is ambiguous. Germline CDR1 is SNHLY and CDR2 is FYNNEI. The CDR3 runs to 15 residues. V lost 6 bases and J 1 base, leaving 13 bases between the germline ends.

The chain joins TRBV21-1 to TRBJ2-2; the table gives TRBD1 as D, unverified against the DNA. TRBV21-1 is recorded as a pseudogene. The CDR3 runs to 18 residues. CDR3 sequence: CASSKGGGQGRGTGELFF. In DNA, the CDR3 is TGTGCCAGCAGCAAAGGAGGGGGACAGGGAAGAGGCACCGGGGAGCTGTTTTTT.

The count of this clone is one. The genes are TRBV6-5 and TRBJ2-2; perhaps TRBD1 as D (6 bases). Trimming removed 9 bases from V and 6 bases from J, with 17 bases in between. CDR3 length: 14 residues. Germline values: CDR1 MNHEY, CDR2 SVGAGI. The CDR3 reads CASGLTGPAGELFF. The CDR3 DNA reads TGTGCCAGTGGGTTGACAGGACCCGCCGGGGAGCTGTTTTTT.

The chain couples TRBV10-3 to TRBJ1-6; D not certain. Germline V lookup: CDR1 ENHRY, CDR2 SYGVKD. CDR3 length: 15 amino acids. V dropped 5 bases and J dropped 7 bases, with 15 bases sitting between them. CDR3 loop: CAISPRRGENSPLHF. Written as DNA, the CDR3 is TGTGCCATCAGTCCCCGCCGGGGTGAGAATTCACCCCTCCACTTT.

This chain links TRBV7-6 with TRBJ1-5; the D gene is possibly TRBD1 (5 bases). Trimming took 1 base from V and 2 from J, leaving 15 bases between them. CDR3 length: 17 residues. The germline CDR1 and CDR2 sequences are SGHVS and FNYEAQ. The CDR3 reads CASSLGSAGSGNQPQHF. As DNA, the CDR3 is TGTGCCAGCAGCTTAGGGAGCGCAGGGTCGGGCAATCAGCCCCAGCATTTT.

The chain uses TRBV6-5 and TRBJ2-7; no firm D call. The CDR3 is made up of 13 amino acids. Germline CDR1 reads MNHEY; CDR2 reads SVGAGI. Trimming shortened V by 2 bases and J by 2 bases, and 7 bases separated the two germline ends. The CDR3 bases are TGTGCCAGCAGTTACCAGTCTGCCTACGAGCAGTACTTC. Translation gives CASSYQSAYEQYF.

This clone was seen repeatedly, ten times or more. An end of the junction differs from the germline gene, which may be a read error. The gene calls are TRBV6-1 and TRBJ2-7, with D tentatively TRBD1 (5 bases). The CDR3 extends over 15 amino acids. The germline V gene has CDR1 MNHNS and CDR2 SASEGT. The CDR3 sequence is CASREEDMGSYEQYF. The CDR3 nucleotides are TGTGCCAGCAGAGAAGAGGACATGGGCTCCTACGAGCAGTACTTC.

V and J are TRBV9 and TRBJ2-7; a possible D gene is TRBD2 (6 bases). Germline CDR1 is SGDLS and CDR2 is YYNGEE. V was clipped by 0 bases and J by 4 bases, with 11 bases between them. This CDR3 has 14 amino acids. The CDR3 sequence: CASSVGGGAYEQYF. The CDR3 DNA reads TGTGCCAGCAGCGTAGGTGGCGGGGCTTACGAGCAGTACTTC.

This chain uses TRBV5-6 with TRBJ2-3; 10 bases line up with TRBD2. In germline, CDR1 is SGHDT, CDR2 YYEEEE. CDR3 length: 16 amino acids. J was trimmed by 1 base and V by 2 bases; bases with no gene match: 4. CDR3 DNA sequence: TGTGCCAGCAGCTTTGGACTAGCGGACCGCACAGATACGCAGTATTTT. Translation: CASSFGLADRTDTQYF.

This chain uses TRBV7-8 with TRBJ2-7, with a weak D call TRBD1 (5 bases). Germline V gene data show CDR1 as SGHVS and CDR2 as FQNEAQ. The CDR3 has 15 residues. V was pared by 1 base and J by 2 bases, with 12 bases between. This CDR3 reads CASSLGPSRAYEQYF. The CDR3 DNA reads as TGTGCCAGCAGCTTAGGGCCCTCCAGGGCCTACGAGCAGTACTTC. Drawing the rest from reference TRBV7-8 and TRBJ2-7, the complete variable domain is GAGVSQSPRYKVAKRGQDVALRCDPISGHVSLFWYQQALGQGPEFLTYFQNEAQLDKSGLPSDRFFAERPEGSVSTLKIQRTQQEDSAVYLCASSLGPSRAYEQYFGPGTRLTVT.